These T cell receptor beta chains were read from a single sample in a study of spatial heterogeneity in lung cancer. TCRdb re-called the 5' RACE reads with MiXCR, one entry per CDR3 protein. The table includes more than 75,000 distinct CDR3 sequences, roughly 12% detected once. The sample in question was PBMCs, obtained at surgery. The source of these receptors is a male donor with early-stage non-small cell lung cancer. The CDR3 runs from the conserved cysteine through the conserved F or W. Fields, in order: V gene, clone size, J gene, D gene, CDR3 protein, CDR3 DNA. D genes are given only for firm matches. Clone sizes are given selectively: once, few, many, or a class where the clone is expanded.

v_gene: TRBV20-1; abundance: NA; j_gene: TRBJ2-5; d_gene: NA; CDR3aa: CSALRGGPELGETQYF; CDR3nt: TGCAGTGCCCTTAGGGGGGGGCCGGAATTAGGAGAGACCCAGTACTTC
v_gene: TRBV12-3/TRBV12-4; abundance: NA; j_gene: TRBJ1-5; d_gene: NA; CDR3aa: CASSFTGSNQPQHF; CDR3nt: TGTGCCAGCAGTTTCACCGGGAGCAATCAGCCCCAGCATTTT
v_gene: TRBV20-1; abundance: NA; j_gene: TRBJ2-5; d_gene: TRBD2; CDR3aa: CSARLIAGDGQETQYF; CDR3nt: TGCAGTGCTAGACTTATAGCGGGAGACGGGCAAGAGACCCAGTACTTC
v_gene: TRBV5-1; abundance: NA; j_gene: TRBJ2-1; d_gene: NA; CDR3aa: CASSLGHGQDEQFF; CDR3nt: TGCGCCAGCAGCTTGGGACACGGTCAGGATGAGCAGTTCTTC
v_gene: TRBV3-1; abundance: few; j_gene: TRBJ2-7; d_gene: TRBD2; CDR3aa: CASSQKLAVSYEQYF; CDR3nt: TGTGCCAGCAGCCAAAAACTAGCGGTATCCTACGAGCAGTACTTC
v_gene: TRBV29-1; abundance: few; j_gene: TRBJ2-7; d_gene: NA; CDR3aa: CSAKTVTYEQYF; CDR3nt: TGCAGCGCCAAGACAGTTACCTACGAGCAGTACTTC
v_gene: TRBV5-5; abundance: many; j_gene: TRBJ1-6; d_gene: NA; CDR3aa: CASSSELKGRPSSYNSPLHF; CDR3nt: TGTGCCAGCAGCTCGGAACTCAAGGGACGTCCGAGCTCCTATAATTCACCCCTCCACTTT
v_gene: TRBV2; abundance: few; j_gene: TRBJ2-7; d_gene: TRBD1; CDR3aa: CASSEGDRHTAYEQYF; CDR3nt: TGTGCCAGCAGTGAGGGGGACAGGCATACTGCTTACGAGCAGTACTTC
v_gene: TRBV6-2/TRBV6-3; abundance: NA; j_gene: TRBJ2-1; d_gene: TRBD2; CDR3aa: CASRAGLAGENEQFF; CDR3nt: TGTGCCAGCAGGGCGGGACTAGCGGGGGAGAATGAGCAGTTCTTC
v_gene: TRBV18; abundance: few; j_gene: TRBJ1-1; d_gene: NA; CDR3aa: CASSGQRESTEAFF; CDR3nt: TGTGCCAGCTCAGGACAGCGTGAGAGCACTGAAGCTTTCTTT